What follows are 24 T cell receptor beta chains derived from one specimen sequenced in a study of blood T cell repertoires in COVID-19. The method was immunoSEQ multiplex PCR; TCRdb's version includes in-frame clones alone and lacks a portion of them. This table has fewer than 120,000 clones, less than 75% appearing once. Sequencing input: peripheral blood. The source is a woman aged 60-75 years with acute or convalescent COVID-19.

This clone was recorded a few times. The chain links TRBV12-3 or TRBV12-4 to TRBJ1-5, with 8 bases matching TRBD1. The CDR3 is 13 amino acids. The junction had 2 bases not matched to a gene; V was cut back by 8 bases and J by 2 bases. CDR3 residues: CASGTGGNQPQHF. The CDR3, as DNA: TGTGCCAGCGGGACAGGTGGCAATCAGCCCCAGCATTTT.

The gene calls are TRBV30 and TRBJ1-2; 8 bases line up with TRBD1. The CDR3 contains 16 residues. Germline V lookup: CDR1 GTSNPN, CDR2 SVGIG (reference sequence). J gave up 4 bases and V 1 base, and 11 bases lay outside the gene matches. The CDR3 is CAWSGGTGRVSYGYTF. In DNA, the CDR3 is TGTGCCTGGAGTGGGGGGACAGGAAGGGTCTCCTATGGCTACACCTTC.

The genes are TRBV28 and TRBJ1-6, with TRBD1 identical over 7 bases. CDR3 length: 14 amino acids. The V and J ends lost 6 bases and 6 bases, in that order; junction bases with no gene match: 5. Germline lookup yields CDR1 MDHEN and CDR2 SYDVKM. CDR3 nucleotide sequence: TGTGCCAGCAGACCAGGGGGAGGTAATTCACCCCTCCACTTT. This translates into CASRPGGGNSPLHF.

This clone has just a few counts. The chain is built from TRBV2 and TRBJ2-5; possible D gene TRBD1, 6 bases. The length of the CDR3 is 14 residues. CDR1 and CDR2 (germline): SNHLY, FYNNEI. The V end was cut by 8 bases, the J end by 7 bases, with 20 bases between. CDR3 bases: TGTGCCAGCCAGGGGACGGGGAGAGGGGGGACCCAGTACTTC. It specifies CASQGTGRGGTQYF.

This clone was recorded a few times. The chain has TRBV6-2 or TRBV6-3 and TRBJ2-1; 9 nucleotides match TRBD1. The CDR3 sequence is 15 residues long. Germline V lookup: CDR1 MNHEY, CDR2 SVGEGT. Unmatched junction bases numbered 6, after V lost 5 bases and J lost 4 bases. CDR3 protein: CASSAGQGTYNEQFF. The CDR3 DNA is TGTGCCAGCAGTGCCGGACAGGGGACATACAATGAGCAGTTCTTC.

This chain connects TRBV6-5 to TRBJ2-2; the match to TRBD1 covers 10 bases. From germline, CDR1 is MNHEY and CDR2 SVGAGI. The CDR3 has 15 residues. Germline trimming cut 5 bases from V and 4 bases from J; bases unmatched to any gene: 4. The DNA of the CDR3 is TGTGCCAGCAGTAAGGGACAGGGGCCCACCGGGGAGCTGTTTTTT. This sequence encodes CASSKGQGPTGELFF.

This chain uses TRBV2 with TRBJ2-6; 8 bases line up with TRBD2. Per the germline V gene, CDR1 is SNHLY and CDR2 is FYNNEI. V was clipped by 7 bases and J by 2 bases; unmatched bases: 4. The length of the CDR3 is 15 residues. The CDR3: CASTTRGAGANVLTF. The DNA for the CDR3 is TGTGCCAGCACCACGCGGGGGGCTGGGGCCAACGTCCTGACTTTC.

The V and J genes are TRBV28 and TRBJ1-1; TRBD1 matches at 8 bases. V shed 6 bases and J 1 base; nucleotides not matched to a gene: 10. The CDR3 is made up of 16 amino acids. In germline, CDR1 is MDHEN, CDR2 SYDVKM. The CDR3 DNA follows: TGTGCCAGCAGGGTACAGGGGGTTAGTGGGAACACTGAAGCTTTCTTT. It translates to CASRVQGVSGNTEAFF.

V and J are TRBV5-6 and TRBJ2-7; tentatively, D is TRBD1 (6 bases). Germline-derived CDR1 and CDR2 are SGHDT and YYEEEE. CDR3 length: 14 residues. With 2 bases removed from V and 2 bases from J, the gap between germline ends came to 11 bases. The CDR3 nucleotides read TGTGCCAGCAGCTTATCTGGACAGACCTACGAGCAGTACTTC. Protein sequence: CASSLSGQTYEQYF.

CDR3 DNA: TGTGCCAGCAGTCGGACAGGGCTAGCCGAGCAGTACTTC. Amino acid sequence: CASSRTGLAEQYF. The V and J genes are TRBV25-1 and TRBJ2-7; 8 bases map to TRBD1. Germline CDR1 MGHDK, CDR2 SYGVNS. CDR3 length: 13 amino acids. J was trimmed by 6 bases and V by 5 bases; bases with no gene match: 6.

The chain links TRBV5-4 to TRBJ1-2; the D is unclear. From germline, CDR1 is SGHNT and CDR2 YYREEE (reference sequence). Trimming left V 1 base short and J 0 bases short, with 19 bases between. This CDR3 has 18 residues. The CDR3 protein is CASSLPGRGGFPNYGYTF. The CDR3 bases are TGTGCCAGCAGCTTGCCCGGACGGGGAGGGTTTCCTAACTATGGCTACACCTTC.

V usage is TRBV3-1 (or the pseudogene TRBV3-2) and J usage is TRBJ1-6; D is possibly TRBD1 (5 bases). The ends were cut back, 6 bases at V and 0 bases at J, with 15 bases in the middle. The CDR3 extends over 17 amino acids. The germline V gene encodes CDR1 LGHDT and CDR2 YNNKEL (reference sequence). The CDR3 region has the DNA TGTGCCAGCAGTGATGGGGGGAAGAGCTCCTATAATTCACCCCTCCACTTT. It translates to CASSDGGKSSYNSPLHF.

CDR3 region: CATSRLSGGTEAFF. The CDR3 nucleotides are TGTGCCACCAGCAGACTCTCAGGGGGGACTGAAGCTTTCTTT. J is TRBJ1-1 and V is TRBV15; the match to TRBD1 covers 7 bases. Losses at the gene ends were 2 bases for V and 5 bases for J; bases not matched to a gene: 5. Germline lookup yields CDR1 LNHNV and CDR2 YYDKDF (reference sequence). This CDR3 region has 14 residues.

V and J are TRBV18 and TRBJ1-1; no clear D gene. The V end was cut by 3 bases, the J end by 4 bases, with 9 bases between. CDR3 length: 13 amino acids. CDR1 is KGHSH and CDR2 is LQKENI in the germline V gene. Here the CDR3 DNA reads TGTGCCAGCTCACCGATTGAGGGCACTGAAGCTTTCTTT. This gives the protein CASSPIEGTEAFF.

This chain joins TRBV9 and TRBJ2-2; a weak D match, TRBD2 (5 bases). Per the germline V gene, CDR1 is SGDLS and CDR2 is YYNGEE. V was pared by 2 bases and J by 4 bases, with 15 bases between. This CDR3 has 16 amino acids. CDR3 sequence: CASSVGSGTSTGELFF. The DNA of the CDR3 is TGTGCCAGCAGCGTGGGAAGCGGTACCTCCACCGGGGAGCTGTTTTTT.

This chain uses TRBV5-4 with TRBJ2-6, with D unresolved. From germline, CDR1 is SGHNT and CDR2 YYREEE (reference sequence). V lost 3 bases and J 0 bases, leaving 13 bases between the germline ends. The CDR3 runs 17 residues. CDR3: CASSSQSRVSGANVLTF. The CDR3 DNA reads TGTGCCAGCAGCTCGCAATCACGGGTCTCTGGGGCCAACGTCCTGACTTTC.

This chain links TRBV12-3 or TRBV12-4 with TRBJ1-1; possibly TRBD1 for D (6 bases). Trimming removed 6 bases from V and 1 base from J, with 9 bases in between. The CDR3 contains 13 residues. The CDR3 region is CASRRTENTEAFF. As DNA, the CDR3 is TGTGCCAGCAGGCGGACAGAGAACACTGAAGCTTTCTTT.

The rearrangement uses TRBV21-1 and TRBJ2-5; the D segment call TRBD1 is taken from the table without a DNA check. TRBV21-1 is shown as a pseudogene. CDR3 length: 19 amino acids. The CDR3 loop reads CASSKVKRQGRGRRETQYF. For the CDR3, the DNA is TGTGCCAGCAGCAAAGTGAAACGACAGGGACGTGGACGGCGGGAGACCCAGTACTTC.

This chain links TRBV9 with TRBJ1-6, with TRBD1 as a possible D gene (6 bases). V shed 0 bases and J shed 7 bases, with 14 bases lying between them. The CDR3 extends over 16 amino acids. The germline V gene has CDR1 SGDLS and CDR2 YYNGEE. The DNA for the CDR3 is TGTGCCAGCAGCGTAGATGGCAGGGGCTACAATTCACCCCTCCACTTT. Translated, it gives CASSVDGRGYNSPLHF.

V usage is TRBV7-6 and J usage is TRBJ2-1, with D perhaps matching TRBD1 (5 bases). The CDR3 is 15 amino acids. From germline, CDR1 is SGHVS and CDR2 FNYEAQ. The germline V and J ends were trimmed by 1 base and 9 bases, with 16 bases remaining between them. The chain's CDR3 is CASSLEFRAVSEQFF. The DNA of the CDR3 is TGTGCCAGCAGCTTAGAGTTCAGGGCGGTTAGTGAGCAGTTCTTC.

This clone was observed a single time. The V gene is TRBV3-1 (or the pseudogene TRBV3-2), the J gene TRBJ1-6; D is undetermined. The V gene's germline CDR1 is LGHDT and CDR2 YNNKEL (reference sequence). This CDR3 is 14 amino acids long. Trimming shortened V by 0 bases and J by 13 bases, and 13 bases separated the two germline ends. CDR3 protein: CASSQEGGRSPLHF. CDR3 coding DNA: TGTGCCAGCAGCCAAGAGGGCGGGAGGTCCCCCCTCCACTTT.

This clone was observed once. Other DNA sequences in the same sample also yield this CDR3. The chain employs TRBV19 and TRBJ1-6; possibly TRBD1 for D (6 bases). The CDR3 spans 16 residues. Germline V gene data show CDR1 as LNHDA and CDR2 as SQIVND (reference sequence). Trimming took 1 base from V and 9 from J, leaving 16 bases between them. The CDR3 DNA sequence: TGTGCCAGTAGTATAGTTGGACAGATCAAAGCTTCACCCCTCCACTTT. Translation gives CASSIVGQIKASPLHF.

This sequence joins TRBV5-1 and TRBJ2-4; TRBD1 matches 10 bases. CDR1 is SGHRS and CDR2 is YFSETQ in the germline V gene. This CDR3 has 15 residues. Trimming cost V 5 bases and J 7 bases; bases outside gene matches: 9. The DNA of the CDR3 is TGCGCCAGCAGTTTATTGCCGGGACAGGGGAACATTCAGTACTTC. Amino acids: CASSLLPGQGNIQYF.

This clone was counted a few times. This chain joins TRBV6-5 and TRBJ1-3; 7 nucleotides match TRBD1. The CDR3 sequence is 14 residues long. V dropped 7 bases and J dropped 2; count of bases not matched to a gene: 5. Germline-derived CDR1 and CDR2 are MNHEY and SVGAGI. For the CDR3, the DNA is TGTGCCAGCAAGCCCACAGGGGCTGGAAACACCATATATTTT. Amino acid sequence: CASKPTGAGNTIYF.